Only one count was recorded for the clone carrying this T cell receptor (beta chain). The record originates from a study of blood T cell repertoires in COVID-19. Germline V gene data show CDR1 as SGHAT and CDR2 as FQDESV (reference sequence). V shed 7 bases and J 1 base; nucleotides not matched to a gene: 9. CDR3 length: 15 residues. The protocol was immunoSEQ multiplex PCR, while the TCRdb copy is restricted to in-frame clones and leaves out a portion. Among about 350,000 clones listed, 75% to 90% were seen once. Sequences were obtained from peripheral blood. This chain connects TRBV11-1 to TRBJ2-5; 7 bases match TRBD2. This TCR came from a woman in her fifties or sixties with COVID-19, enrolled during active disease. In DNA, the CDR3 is TGTGCCAGCACCGATCGGGGGGTCAGCCAAGAGACCCAGTACTTC. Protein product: CASTDRGVSQETQYF.